These T cell receptor beta chains were read from a single sample in a study of OX40 agonist ivuxolimab in advanced cancers. The assay was immunoSEQ multiplex PCR, and TCRdb's table has in-frame clones only and misses some. The sample yields roughly 48,000 clones, about four fifths seen once. The source material was CD4+ or CD8+ T cells sorted from blood, sampled in a trial of the OX40 agonist ivuxolimab. The receptors were gathered from an adult with an advanced solid tumor such as melanoma, head and neck, liver or kidney cancer. The CDR3 runs from the conserved cysteine through the conserved F or W. Each record gives: D gene, clone size, V gene, J gene, CDR3 protein, CDR3 DNA. A D gene is named only where the DNA matches it firmly. Where a row states a size, it is once, few, many or the class of an expanded clone; other rows omit it.

d_gene: TRBD2; abundance: once; v_gene: TRBV11-2; j_gene: TRBJ2-7; CDR3aa: CASSSGGPRVEQYF; CDR3nt: TGTGCCAGCAGCTCGGGAGGCCCTAGGGTCGAGCAGTACTTC
d_gene: .; abundance: .; v_gene: TRBV15; j_gene: TRBJ1-5; CDR3aa: CATSSEKQGSNQPQHF; CDR3nt: TGTGCCACCAGCAGCGAAAAACAGGGTTCCAATCAGCCCCAGCATTTT
d_gene: .; abundance: few; v_gene: TRBV7-8; j_gene: TRBJ1-2; CDR3aa: CASTQDRSYGYTF; CDR3nt: TGTGCCAGCACCCAAGACAGGTCCTATGGCTACACCTTC
d_gene: .; abundance: once; v_gene: TRBV2; j_gene: TRBJ2-7; CDR3aa: CASSDWLEQYF; CDR3nt: TGTGCCAGCAGTGATTGGCTCGAGCAGTACTTC
d_gene: TRBD1; abundance: .; v_gene: TRBV5-1; j_gene: TRBJ1-6; CDR3aa: CASSARTGDNSPLHF; CDR3nt: TGCGCCAGCAGCGCCCGGACAGGGGATAATTCACCCCTCCACTTT
d_gene: .; abundance: .; v_gene: TRBV20-1; j_gene: TRBJ2-7; CDR3aa: CSARDAGRQYF; CDR3nt: TGCAGTGCTAGAGATGCGGGGAGGCAGTACTTC
d_gene: .; abundance: .; v_gene: TRBV5-1; j_gene: TRBJ2-7; CDR3aa: CASSLDSLNSYEQYF; CDR3nt: TGCGCCAGCAGCTTGGACAGCCTGAACTCCTACGAGCAGTACTTC
d_gene: .; abundance: .; v_gene: TRBV5-1; j_gene: TRBJ1-1; CDR3aa: CASSLGGGRTEAFF; CDR3nt: TGCGCCAGCAGCTTGGGCGGGGGCCGAACTGAAGCTTTCTTT
d_gene: .; abundance: .; v_gene: TRBV19; j_gene: TRBJ2-1; CDR3aa: CASSTTGLSVIF; CDR3nt: TGTGCCAGTAGTACCACGGGACTCAGCGTTATCTTC
d_gene: .; abundance: once; v_gene: TRBV6-5; j_gene: TRBJ1-3; CDR3aa: CASSYQQATSGNTIYF; CDR3nt: TGTGCCAGCAGTTACCAACAGGCGACCTCTGGAAACACCATATATTTT
d_gene: TRBD1; abundance: .; v_gene: TRBV10-3; j_gene: TRBJ1-2; CDR3aa: CAISQPRGDYGYTF; CDR3nt: TGTGCCATCAGCCAGCCCAGGGGGGACTATGGCTACACCTTC
d_gene: .; abundance: once; v_gene: TRBV6-5; j_gene: TRBJ1-3; CDR3aa: CASSPDRSSGNTIYF; CDR3nt: TGTGCCAGCAGCCCCGACAGGAGCTCTGGAAACACCATATATTTT
d_gene: .; abundance: .; v_gene: TRBV11-3; j_gene: TRBJ2-3; CDR3aa: CASSLDRGTDTQYF; CDR3nt: TGTGCCAGCAGCTTAGATCGGGGCACAGATACGCAGTATTTT
d_gene: .; abundance: .; v_gene: TRBV14; j_gene: TRBJ2-2; CDR3aa: CASSQEAGIQFGELFF; CDR3nt: TGTGCCAGCAGCCAAGAGGCAGGGATACAGTTCGGGGAGCTGTTTTTT
d_gene: TRBD1; abundance: .; v_gene: TRBV7-6; j_gene: TRBJ1-6; CDR3aa: CASSLALLPGQGNSPLHF; CDR3nt: TGTGCCAGCAGCTTAGCTTTACTTCCGGGACAGGGGAATTCACCCCTCCACTTT
d_gene: .; abundance: .; v_gene: TRBV19; j_gene: TRBJ2-1; CDR3aa: CASQWRSEQFF; CDR3nt: TGTGCCAGTCAGTGGAGGAGTGAGCAGTTCTTC
d_gene: TRBD1; abundance: .; v_gene: TRBV5-6; j_gene: TRBJ1-4; CDR3aa: CASSLTRDRTATNEKLFF; CDR3nt: TGTGCCAGCAGCCTCACCCGGGACAGGACCGCAACTAATGAAAAACTGTTTTTT
d_gene: .; abundance: once; v_gene: TRBV28; j_gene: TRBJ2-2; CDR3aa: CASSSLGGIGELFF; CDR3nt: TGTGCCAGCAGTTCGCTAGGCGGGATCGGGGAGCTGTTTTTT
d_gene: .; abundance: .; v_gene: TRBV9; j_gene: TRBJ1-6; CDR3aa: CASREFPADSPLHF; CDR3nt: TGTGCCAGCAGAGAGTTCCCCGCGGATTCACCCCTCCACTTT
d_gene: .; abundance: few; v_gene: TRBV5-5; j_gene: TRBJ1-2; CDR3aa: CATQPAGVNYGYTF; CDR3nt: TGTGCCACCCAGCCAGCGGGGGTGAACTATGGCTACACCTTC
d_gene: .; abundance: once; v_gene: TRBV2; j_gene: TRBJ1-4; CDR3aa: CASSEDRTTNEKLFF; CDR3nt: TGTGCCAGCAGTGAGGACAGAACAACTAATGAAAAACTGTTTTTT
d_gene: TRBD1; abundance: .; v_gene: TRBV6-1; j_gene: TRBJ1-5; CDR3aa: CASRDREFSNQPQHF; CDR3nt: TGTGCCAGCAGAGACAGGGAATTTAGCAATCAGCCCCAGCATTTT
d_gene: .; abundance: .; v_gene: TRBV30; j_gene: TRBJ1-5; CDR3aa: CAWGHKGGKPQHF; CDR3nt: TGTGCCTGGGGGCACAAAGGGGGGAAACCCCAGCATTTT
d_gene: .; abundance: few; v_gene: TRBV4-1; j_gene: TRBJ2-5; CDR3aa: CASSQGLTQETQYF; CDR3nt: TGCGCCAGCAGCCAGGGACTGACACAAGAGACCCAGTACTTC
d_gene: TRBD1; abundance: .; v_gene: TRBV6-1; j_gene: TRBJ2-5; CDR3aa: CASSVDRASETQYF; CDR3nt: TGTGCCAGCAGTGTCGACAGGGCATCTGAGACCCAGTACTTC
d_gene: TRBD2; abundance: .; v_gene: TRBV12-5; j_gene: TRBJ2-2; CDR3aa: CASGLVLAGNTGELFF; CDR3nt: TGTGCTAGTGGTTTGGTACTAGCGGGAAACACCGGGGAGCTGTTTTTT
d_gene: TRBD2; abundance: once; v_gene: TRBV7-3; j_gene: TRBJ2-3; CDR3aa: CASSSRLAGTDTQYF; CDR3nt: TGTGCCAGCAGCTCAAGACTAGCGGGGACAGATACGCAGTATTTT
d_gene: .; abundance: .; v_gene: TRBV5-6; j_gene: TRBJ2-5; CDR3aa: CASTTLTIPIKGTQYF; CDR3nt: TGTGCCAGCACCACTCTGACTATACCGATAAAGGGGACCCAGTACTTC
d_gene: .; abundance: .; v_gene: TRBV7-8; j_gene: TRBJ2-2; CDR3aa: CASTSSGAGTGELFF; CDR3nt: TGTGCCAGCACCTCTTCGGGGGCAGGCACCGGGGAGCTGTTTTTT
d_gene: .; abundance: .; v_gene: TRBV6-4; j_gene: TRBJ2-3; CDR3aa: CASSGPSTDTQYF; CDR3nt: TGTGCCAGCAGTGGACCTAGCACAGATACGCAGTATTTT
d_gene: TRBD1; abundance: .; v_gene: TRBV18; j_gene: TRBJ1-5; CDR3aa: CASSRTGPEPQHF; CDR3nt: TGTGCCAGCTCACGGACAGGGCCAGAGCCCCAGCATTTT
d_gene: .; abundance: .; v_gene: TRBV28; j_gene: TRBJ1-1; CDR3aa: CASSFGGLNTEAFF; CDR3nt: TGTGCCAGCAGTTTTGGGGGATTGAACACTGAAGCTTTCTTT
d_gene: TRBD1; abundance: .; v_gene: TRBV27; j_gene: TRBJ1-1; CDR3aa: CASSFQGQRLNTEAFF; CDR3nt: TGTGCCAGCAGTTTCCAGGGACAGCGGTTGAACACTGAAGCTTTCTTT
d_gene: .; abundance: .; v_gene: TRBV29-1; j_gene: TRBJ1-5; CDR3aa: CSVAGGGQPQHF; CDR3nt: TGCAGCGTTGCCGGGGGAGGGCAGCCCCAGCATTTT
d_gene: .; abundance: .; v_gene: TRBV29-1; j_gene: TRBJ2-7; CDR3aa: CSVVGSYEQYF; CDR3nt: TGCAGCGTTGTGGGATCCTACGAGCAGTACTTC
d_gene: .; abundance: .; v_gene: TRBV5-1; j_gene: TRBJ2-3; CDR3aa: CASSLIRAPDTQYF; CDR3nt: TGCGCCAGCAGCTTGATCAGGGCCCCAGATACGCAGTATTTT
d_gene: .; abundance: .; v_gene: TRBV27; j_gene: TRBJ1-5; CDR3aa: CASSRDGFINQPQHF; CDR3nt: TGTGCCAGCAGCCGGGACGGTTTTATCAATCAGCCCCAGCATTTT
d_gene: TRBD1; abundance: .; v_gene: TRBV5-4; j_gene: TRBJ2-7; CDR3aa: CASSHTGGASYEQYF; CDR3nt: TGTGCCAGCAGTCACACAGGGGGCGCCTCCTACGAGCAGTACTTC
d_gene: .; abundance: few; v_gene: TRBV6-1; j_gene: TRBJ1-2; CDR3aa: CASSHGDGYGYTF; CDR3nt: TGTGCCAGCAGTCACGGGGACGGATATGGCTACACCTTC
d_gene: TRBD1; abundance: .; v_gene: TRBV6-1; j_gene: TRBJ1-2; CDR3aa: CASSGVQGINYGYTF; CDR3nt: TGTGCCAGCAGTGGGGTACAGGGGATTAACTATGGCTACACCTTC
d_gene: .; abundance: few; v_gene: TRBV15; j_gene: TRBJ1-1; CDR3aa: CATSRNTPEAFF; CDR3nt: TGTGCCACCAGCAGAAATACGCCAGAAGCTTTCTTT